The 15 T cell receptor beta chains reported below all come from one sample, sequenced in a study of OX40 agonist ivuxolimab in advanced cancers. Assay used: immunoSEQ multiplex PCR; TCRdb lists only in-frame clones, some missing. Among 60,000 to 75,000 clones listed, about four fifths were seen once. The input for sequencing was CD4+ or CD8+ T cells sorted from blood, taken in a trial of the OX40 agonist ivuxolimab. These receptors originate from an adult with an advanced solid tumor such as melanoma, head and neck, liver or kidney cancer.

The CDR3 region has the DNA TGTGCCAGCTCACCACTGATCGGGACAGGGGCCACTGAAGCTTTCTTT. Translation gives CASSPLIGTGATEAFF. The gene calls are TRBV18 and TRBJ1-1; 10 nucleotides agree with TRBD1. V dropped 1 base and J dropped 4; count of bases not matched to a gene: 6. Germline CDR1 and CDR2: KGHSH and LQKENI. The length of the CDR3 is 16 residues.

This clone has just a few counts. In DNA, the CDR3 is TGTGCCAGCTGTGGGGGCAATCAGCCCCAGCATTTT. It yields the protein CASCGGNQPQHF. The chain is built from TRBV2 and TRBJ1-5, with D uncertain. V was pared by 8 bases and J by 2 bases, with 7 bases between. Germline V gene lookup returns CDR1 SNHLY and CDR2 FYNNEI. The CDR3 sequence is 12 residues long. Filled out from reference TRBV2 and TRBJ1-5, the complete variable domain reads EPEVTQTPSHQVTQMGQEVILRCVPISNHLYFYWYRQILGQKVEFLVSFYNNEISEKSEIFDDQFSVERPDGSNFTLKIRSTKLEDSAMYFCASCGGNQPQHFGDGTRLSIL.

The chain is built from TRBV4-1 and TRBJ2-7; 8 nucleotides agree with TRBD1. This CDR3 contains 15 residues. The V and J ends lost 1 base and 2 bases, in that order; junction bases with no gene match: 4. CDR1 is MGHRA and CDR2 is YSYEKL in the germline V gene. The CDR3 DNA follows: TGCGCCAGCAGCCAAGGGACAGGGAACCCCTACGAGCAGTACTTC. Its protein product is CASSQGTGNPYEQYF.

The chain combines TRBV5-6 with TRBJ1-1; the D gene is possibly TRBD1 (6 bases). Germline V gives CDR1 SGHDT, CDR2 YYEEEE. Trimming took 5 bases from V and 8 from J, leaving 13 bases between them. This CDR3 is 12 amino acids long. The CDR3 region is CASRADSREAFF. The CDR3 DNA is TGTGCCAGCAGGGCGGACAGCCGCGAAGCTTTCTTT.

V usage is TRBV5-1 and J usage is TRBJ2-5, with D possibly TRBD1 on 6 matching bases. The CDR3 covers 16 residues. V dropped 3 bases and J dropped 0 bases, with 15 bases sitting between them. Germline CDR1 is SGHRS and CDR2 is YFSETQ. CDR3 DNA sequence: TGCGCCAGCAGCTCCGGACAGAAGATGTACCAAGAGACCCAGTACTTC. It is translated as CASSSGQKMYQETQYF. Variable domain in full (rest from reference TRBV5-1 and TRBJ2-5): KAGVTQTPRYLIKTRGQQVTLSCSPISGHRSVSWYQQTPGQGLQFLFEYFSETQRNKGNFPGRFSGRQFSNSRSEMNVSTLELGDSALYLCASSSGQKMYQETQYFGPGTRLLVL.

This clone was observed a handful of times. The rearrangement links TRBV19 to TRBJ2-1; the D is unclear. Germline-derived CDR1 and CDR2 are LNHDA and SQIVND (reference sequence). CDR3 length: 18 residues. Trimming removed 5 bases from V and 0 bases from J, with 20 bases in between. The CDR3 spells CASSRTVNPIVSYNEQFF. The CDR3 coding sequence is TGTGCCAGTAGTCGCACGGTGAACCCCATAGTCTCCTACAATGAGCAGTTCTTC.

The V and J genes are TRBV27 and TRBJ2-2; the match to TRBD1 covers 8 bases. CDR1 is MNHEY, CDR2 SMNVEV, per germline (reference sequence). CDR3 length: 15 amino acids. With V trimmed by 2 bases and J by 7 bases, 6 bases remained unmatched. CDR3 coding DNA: TGTGCCAGCAGTTTACTGCAGGGGGCAGGCGGGGAGCTGTTTTTT. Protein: CASSLLQGAGGELFF.

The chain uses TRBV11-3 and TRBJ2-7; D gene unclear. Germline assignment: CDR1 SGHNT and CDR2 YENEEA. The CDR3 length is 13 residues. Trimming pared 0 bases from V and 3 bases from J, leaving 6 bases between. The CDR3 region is CASSLESDYEQYF. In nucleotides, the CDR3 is TGTGCCAGCAGCTTAGAGAGCGACTACGAGCAGTACTTC.

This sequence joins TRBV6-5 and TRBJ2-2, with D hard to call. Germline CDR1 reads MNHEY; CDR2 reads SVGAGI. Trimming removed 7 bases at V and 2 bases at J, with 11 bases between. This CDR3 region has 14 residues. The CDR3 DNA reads TGTGCCAGCACCCCGAGGAGAAACACCGGGGAGCTGTTTTTT. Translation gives CASTPRRNTGELFF.

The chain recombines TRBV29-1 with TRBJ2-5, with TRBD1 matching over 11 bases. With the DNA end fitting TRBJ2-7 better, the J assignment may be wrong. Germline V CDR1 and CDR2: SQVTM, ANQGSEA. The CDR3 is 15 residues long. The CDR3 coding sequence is TGCAGCGTTGAAGATGGGGGACAGGGGGCCTACGAGCAGTACTTC. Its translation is CSVEDGGQGAYEQYF.

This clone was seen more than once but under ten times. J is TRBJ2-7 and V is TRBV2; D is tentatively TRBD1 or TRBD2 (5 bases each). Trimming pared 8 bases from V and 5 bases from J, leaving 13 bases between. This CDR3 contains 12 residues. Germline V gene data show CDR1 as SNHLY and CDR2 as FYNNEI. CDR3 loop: CASLGDGNEQYF. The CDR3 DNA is TGTGCCAGCTTAGGGGACGGTAACGAGCAGTACTTC.

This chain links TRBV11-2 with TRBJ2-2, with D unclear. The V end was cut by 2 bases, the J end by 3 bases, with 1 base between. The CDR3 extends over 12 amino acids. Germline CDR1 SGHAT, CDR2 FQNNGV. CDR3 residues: CASSLHTGELFF. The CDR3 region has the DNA TGTGCCAGCAGCTTACACACCGGGGAGCTGTTTTTT.

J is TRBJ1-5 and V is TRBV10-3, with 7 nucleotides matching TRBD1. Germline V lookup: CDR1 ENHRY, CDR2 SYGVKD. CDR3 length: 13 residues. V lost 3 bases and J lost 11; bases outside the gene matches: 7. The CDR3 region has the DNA TGTGCCATCAGTGATTCGACCAGGGGGACCCAGCATTTT. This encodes CAISDSTRGTQHF.

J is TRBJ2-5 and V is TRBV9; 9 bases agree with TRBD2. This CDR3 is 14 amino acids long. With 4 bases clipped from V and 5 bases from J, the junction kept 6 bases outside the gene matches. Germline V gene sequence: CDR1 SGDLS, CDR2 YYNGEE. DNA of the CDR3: TGTGCCAGCAGCACAAGCGGGGGGCGGGAGACCCAGTACTTC. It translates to CASSTSGGRETQYF.

The CDR3 DNA reads as TGTGCCAGCAGCCAAGTTAAGGGGTCTGGAAACACCATATATTTT. Translation: CASSQVKGSGNTIYF. The V gene is TRBV14, the J gene TRBJ1-3; the D gene is possibly TRBD1 (5 bases). The CDR3 extends over 15 amino acids. The germline V gene has CDR1 SGHDN and CDR2 FVKESK. Trimming pared 1 base from V and 1 base from J, leaving 8 bases between.